These T cell receptor beta chains were read from a single sample in a study of T-cell memory formation after mild COVID-19. Using its own MiXCR run on the 5' RACE reads, TCRdb lists one record per CDR3 protein. Counted here are over 35,000 distinct CDR3 sequences, approximately 9.7% occurring once; the ten biggest clones make up about an eighth. The source material was PBMCs or a T cell subset sorted from them (not recorded which). The receptors come from an adult woman who had mild COVID-19 (a few samples of this study predate the infection). Cell type and time point are not known. The CDR3 runs from the conserved cysteine through the conserved F or W. A clone size is listed for some rows: how often the clone was seen (once, few, many), or a class if it is expanded.

j_gene	abundance	v_gene	CDR3aa
TRBJ2-2	NA	TRBV5-1	CASSLTRSGGELIF
TRBJ1-3	few	TRBV7-2	CASSPRTGTGNTIYF
TRBJ2-3	NA	TRBV19	CASSMNSGGTDTQYF
TRBJ2-1	many	TRBV5-1	CASRLGLREQFF
TRBJ1-2	few	TRBV5-5	CASSLATTGRGYTF
TRBJ1-5	NA	TRBV6-6	CASLRGGSNQPQHF
TRBJ2-5	many	TRBV4-3	CASSRGRTSGSETQYF
TRBJ1-2	few	TRBV6-5	CASSYHQGAMRGYTF
TRBJ1-2	few	TRBV2	CASRGQGYGYTF
TRBJ1-5	many	TRBV15	CATTQVGHLRVGDKPQHF
TRBJ1-2	few	TRBV29-1	CSVERRRSYTF
TRBJ2-3	NA	TRBV12-3/TRBV12-4	CASSENPGQKGPDTQYF
TRBJ2-1	few	TRBV20-1	CSAHRQLEQFF
TRBJ1-4	few	TRBV20-1	CSAERTGYGEKLFF
TRBJ1-2	NA	TRBV29-1	CSVAGYTF
TRBJ2-6	few	TRBV10-3	CAIGTSGKAGANVLTF
TRBJ2-1	NA	TRBV6-6	CASRRDRDSNEQFF
TRBJ2-7	NA	TRBV9	CASSVEGSGTQYF
TRBJ2-7	NA	TRBV20-1	CSARGNRTVAYEQYF
TRBJ1-1	NA	TRBV2	CASSDNWGTEAFF
TRBJ1-4	few	TRBV20-1	CSARDSGAPEKLFF
TRBJ2-5	many	TRBV9	CASSVGGAGRGETQYF
TRBJ1-2	NA	TRBV7-2	CASSLDPLPGVGYTF
TRBJ2-7	many	TRBV20-1	CSAIIPGGTYEQYF
TRBJ2-3	few	TRBV4-1	CASSQDFGQGPADTQYF
TRBJ2-7	NA	TRBV5-5	CASSFGPDRSYEQYF
TRBJ2-7	few	TRBV9	CASSVGTTAYEQYF
TRBJ2-5	many	TRBV7-7	CASSVSPSGQETQYF
TRBJ2-7	many	TRBV3-1	CASSQDVEGRQYF
TRBJ2-6	many	TRBV3-1	CASTDGQRHSGANVLTF
TRBJ2-1	NA	TRBV20-1	CRGASGDEQFF
TRBJ1-2	many	TRBV29-1	CSVEQPALGGYTF
TRBJ2-1	few	TRBV12-3/TRBV12-4	CASKSGSSYNEQFF
TRBJ1-3	few	TRBV5-5	CASSPRDSSLGHTIYF
TRBJ2-7	medium-sized	TRBV12-3/TRBV12-4	CASSLERGSYEQYF
TRBJ1-4	few	TRBV5-5	CASSLGPGGAGRTEKLFF
TRBJ2-3	many	TRBV11-3	CASMGGAPTDTQYF